One and the same sample provided the 6 T cell receptor beta chains below, sequenced in a study of T-cell reconstitution after alpha-beta-depleted transplantation in children. Unique molecular identifiers were incorporated into the prepared TCRbeta library. TCRdb redid the calling of the PCR reads with MiXCR, one entry per CDR3 protein. The sample comprises 300,000 to 400,000 distinct CDR3 sequences, approximately 23% of which are singletons, and 10% to 11% rests with the top ten. This specimen consisted of PBMCs, mostly from graft donor cells, obtained 180 days after TCRalphabeta/CD19-depleted stem cell transplant. The receptors were sampled from a male patient under 18 who had a stem cell transplant for acute lymphoblastic leukemia, so the T cells may come from the graft donor.

The chain has TRBV15 and TRBJ1-4; TRBD1 matches 7 bases. After removal of 7 bases from V and 8 bases from J, the junction contained 13 bases not matched to a gene. The germline gives CDR1 LNHNV, CDR2 YYDKDF (reference sequence). The CDR3 is 15 amino acids. The DNA of the CDR3 is TGTGCCACCAACGAGATAACAGGGGTTCCGGAAAAACTGTTTTTT. Amino acid sequence: CATNEITGVPEKLFF.

This clonotype showed up just a few times. This chain connects TRBV12-3 or TRBV12-4 to TRBJ2-1, with TRBD1 matching 7 bases. V lost 3 bases and J lost 1; bases outside the gene matches: 9. CDR3 size: 17 residues. The CDR3 loop reads CASSLAETGQSYNEQFF. In DNA, the CDR3 is TGTGCCAGCAGTTTGGCAGAGACAGGGCAATCCTACAATGAGCAGTTCTTC.

This clonotype was seen only a few times. The chain joins TRBV9 to TRBJ1-1; 8 positions match TRBD1. J lost 7 bases, V lost 0 bases, and 8 bases had no gene match. Germline CDR1 and CDR2: SGDLS and YYNGEE. The CDR3 totals 15 residues. The CDR3 sequence: CASSVDPGQAYEAFF. The CDR3 region has the DNA TGTGCCAGCAGCGTAGATCCGGGACAGGCGTATGAAGCTTTCTTT.

This clonotype was counted a few times. The rearrangement links TRBV20-1 to TRBJ2-5, with TRBD2 matching 7 bases. The CDR3 is 15 amino acids. Germline V gene lookup returns CDR1 DFQATT and CDR2 SNEGSKA (reference sequence). The J segment lost 0 bases and the V segment lost 1 base, leaving 5 bases of the junction unmatched. CDR3 residues: CSARAGGRYQETQYF. The CDR3 DNA reads TGCAGTGCTAGAGCGGGCGGGAGATACCAAGAGACCCAGTACTTC.

The chain uses TRBV20-1 and TRBJ2-3; the D gene is possibly TRBD2 (5 bases). Germline CDR1 DFQATT, CDR2 SNEGSKA (reference sequence). V was clipped by 0 bases and J by 6 bases, with 13 bases between them. The CDR3 consists of 14 residues. In DNA, the CDR3 is TGCAGTGCTAGAGATAGGGCCAGAGGGGATACGCAGTATTTT. It translates to CSARDRARGDTQYF.

The chain couples TRBV5-1 to TRBJ2-7, with TRBD2 identical over 13 bases. Looked up from germline, CDR1 is SGHRS and CDR2 is YFSETQ. Losses at the gene ends were 2 bases for V and 1 base for J; bases not matched to a gene: 3. The CDR3 has 16 amino acids. For the CDR3, the DNA is TGCGCCAGCAGCTTTACTAGCGGGAGGGGGTCCTACGAGCAGTACTTC. Amino acids: CASSFTSGRGSYEQYF.